The clone carrying this T cell receptor beta chain was seen ten or more times. This sample was included in a study of T cell repertoires in cytomegalovirus infection. Study-wide background: TCR beta signatures that were public indicated CMV infection and matching HLA type.

The germline gives CDR1 MNHNS, CDR2 SASEGT. The CDR3 runs 14 residues. V gave up 5 bases and J gave up 2 bases, with 10 bases separating them. TCRdb redid the calling of the reads with MiXCR, one entry per CDR3 protein. The table includes hundreds of thousands of distinct CDR3 sequences, about 5.9% detected once. The source of this sequence is a human donor in good health (CMV status not recorded). Some clones in this sample may be carry-over from other donors' samples. The V and J genes are TRBV6-1 and TRBJ2-1; maybe TRBD2 (5 bases). Sequenced input: PBMCs. CDR3 DNA: TGTGCCAGCAGTAATAGCGTAGCCTACAATGAGCAGTTCTTC. This encodes CASSNSVAYNEQFF.